The present T cell receptor (beta chain) was sequenced within a study of CD8+ T cells in alopecia areata (dated by TCRdb to between 2017 and 2018). At the level of the whole study: Treated patients were enrolled in an open-label pilot trial of oral tofacitinib, 5 to 10 mg twice daily, for moderate-to-severe alopecia areata. The SALT score, which quantifies the percentage of affected scalp surface area, was used to measure disease severity in treated patients. In humans, TCRbeta sequencing was performed on scalp tissue and on sorted CD4+ and CD8+ peripheral blood T cells from healthy controls and from patients with patchy or totalis/universalis alopecia areata. In both human patients and the C3H/HeJ mouse model, the study applied high-throughput TCRbeta sequencing to look at T cell clonal expansion in alopecia areata. RNA came from the PAXgene miRNA kit for fixed scalp, the miRNeasy kit for PBMCs, and the RNeasy kit for mouse skin. Patients received tofacitinib for 6 to 18 months and were then followed off drug for 6 months to check for delayed response and recurrence. Scalp clonality was compared among normal scalp (n=4), patchy alopecia areata scalp (n=8), and alopecia totalis/universalis scalp (n=8). Tofacitinib-treated patients had biopsies at baseline and at 4 and 24 weeks of treatment, with a later scalp biopsy in several patients. immunoSEQ multiplex PCR using 35 Vbeta forward primers and 13 Jbeta reverse primers was used to amplify TCRbeta CDR3 regions. Results the study describes overall, beyond this receptor: Scalp clonality and the number of expanded CD8+ clones among the top 100 scalp clones were significantly decreased by tofacitinib. During tofacitinib treatment, many expanded lesional clones stuck around in both scalp and blood, and this persistence may partly explain why relapse happens after treatment is stopped. Shared TCR sequences between patients were less evident than in mice, which may be partly attributable to HLA diversity in the patient population. Compared with normal scalp, lesional scalp, particularly in alopecia totalis/universalis, had higher clonality and more expanded CD8+ clones, which suggests antigenic drive. Because the treated cohort was small and had only one nonresponder, larger studies are needed to examine links between baseline CD8+ expansion and response. Unlike mouse skin, which is dominated by gammadelta T cells, normal human skin has resident alphabeta T cells that are also sequenced, and this complicates analysis of the scalp TCR repertoire.

The sample's treatment or condition label is to be understood as: oral pan-JAK inhibitor, 5-10 mg twice daily. From alopecia areata patients, peripheral blood was collected along with lesional scalp punch biopsies. PBMCs were isolated by density centrifugation and stained for CD3, CD4 and CD8, and CD4+ and CD8+ T cells were sorted on a FACSAria. From V the trimming removes 0 bases and from J it removes 2 bases, while the gene matches leave 1 base of the junction unaccounted for. CDR1 and CDR2 were assigned from the germline V gene as MGHDK and SYGVNS. Including cysteine and phenylalanine, the CDR3 has 14 amino acids. Only the CDR3 portion is preserved as DNA: 42 bases, with reading frame beginning at the first base. Library construction relied on the immunoSEQ multiplex PCR assay. To provide template for TCR sequencing, every sample had RNA extracted and reverse transcribed into cDNA. SuperScript III was used for first-strand cDNA synthesis, primed with a 2:1 mix of oligo-dT and random hexamers. Amplification bias was assessed with a synthetic immune receptor repertoire, and residual bias was removed computationally. As for the original processing: Raw reads were preprocessed for error removal, and CDR3 was defined according to IMGT conventions as running from the conserved cysteine to phenylalanine. Clonality was calculated as 1 minus Shannon entropy normalized by log2 of the number of productive unique TCRs. CD4 or CD8 identity of scalp clones was inferred by cross-referencing scalp TCRbeta sequences with sorted blood CD4 and CD8 repertoires. TCRdb's version of the immuneACCESS table is confined to in-frame rearrangements and falls short of the full clone set. An unresolved V gene accounts for under half of the shortfall where checked; the remainder is of unknown origin. The V and J calls and clone size come from that table; D and trimming were worked out from the DNA. In all, the sample holds some 190,000 clones, and around 60% of those were seen once. The top ten constitute approximately 1.3% of the sample.

With respect to this clone: The antigen it binds to is not known. The input lacks base qualities; no much larger clone sits a single base away.

This receptor chain uses TRBV25-1 and TRBJ2-7; 7 middle bases align to TRBD1. The sample consisted of CD4+ T cells sorted from blood, taken at approximately week 49, from a patient treated with tofacitinib. The source of this sequence is a human donor with alopecia areata. The CDR3 reads as follows: CASSEYGTAYEQYF. The bases are TGTGCCAGCAGTGAATACGGGACAGCCTACGAGCAGTACTTC.